This T cell receptor beta chain was sequenced for a study of T cell repertoires in cytomegalovirus infection. Study details: Public TCR beta signature analysis indicated the presence of both CMV infection and matching HLA type. The study's findings and limits: Cumulative frequency of public TCR beta families picked out carriers of CMV plus the relevant HLA. HLA-C-restricted CMV-specific TCR beta clonotypes prevailed in the ex vivo response.

This clonotype has more than one count but fewer than ten. The antigen is not known. Germline V gene lookup returns CDR1 LNHDA and CDR2 SQIVND (reference sequence). V shed 6 bases and J shed 0 bases, with 8 bases lying between them. The CDR3 runs to 14 residues. TCRdb fed the reads into MiXCR, producing one record per CDR3 protein. The sample carries about 69,000 distinct CDR3 sequences, about 27% recorded once. This TCR was recovered from a human donor in good health (CMV status not recorded). Some clones in this sample may be carry-over from other donors' samples. The gene calls are TRBV19 and TRBJ1-4, with D tentatively TRBD1 (5 bases). Sequenced material: CD8+ T cells from cultured PBMCs, taken from culture after CMV antigen stimulation. As DNA, the CDR3 is TGTGCCAGTAGCCAGACAGCAACTAATGAAAAACTGTTTTTT. It encodes CASSQTATNEKLFF.